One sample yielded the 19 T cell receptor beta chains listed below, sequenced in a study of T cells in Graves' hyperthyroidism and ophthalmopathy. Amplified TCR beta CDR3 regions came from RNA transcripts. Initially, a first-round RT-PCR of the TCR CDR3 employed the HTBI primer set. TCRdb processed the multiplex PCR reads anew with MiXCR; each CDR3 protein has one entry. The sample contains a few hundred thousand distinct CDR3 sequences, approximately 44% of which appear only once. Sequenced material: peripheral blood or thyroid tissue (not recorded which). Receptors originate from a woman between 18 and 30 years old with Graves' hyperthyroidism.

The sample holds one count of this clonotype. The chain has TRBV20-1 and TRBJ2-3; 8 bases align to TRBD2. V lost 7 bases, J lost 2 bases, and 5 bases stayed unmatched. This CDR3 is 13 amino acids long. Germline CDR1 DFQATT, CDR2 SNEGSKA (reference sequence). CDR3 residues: CSVVAGPTDTQYF. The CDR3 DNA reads TGCAGTGTGGTAGCGGGACCCACAGATACGCAGTATTTT.

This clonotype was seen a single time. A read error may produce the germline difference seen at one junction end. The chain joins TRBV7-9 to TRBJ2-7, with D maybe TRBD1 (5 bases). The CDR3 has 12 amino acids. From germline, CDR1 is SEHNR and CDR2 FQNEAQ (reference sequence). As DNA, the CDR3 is TGTGCTAGCAGCTTAGGGGTTGGCGAGCAGTGCTTC. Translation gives CASSLGVGEQCF.

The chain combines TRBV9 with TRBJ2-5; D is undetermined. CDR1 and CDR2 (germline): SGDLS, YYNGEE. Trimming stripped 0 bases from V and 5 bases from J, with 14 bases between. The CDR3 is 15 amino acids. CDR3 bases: TGTGCCAGCAGCGTAGTGGGTAGTCGGTGGGAGACCCAGTACTTC. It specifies CASSVVGSRWETQYF.

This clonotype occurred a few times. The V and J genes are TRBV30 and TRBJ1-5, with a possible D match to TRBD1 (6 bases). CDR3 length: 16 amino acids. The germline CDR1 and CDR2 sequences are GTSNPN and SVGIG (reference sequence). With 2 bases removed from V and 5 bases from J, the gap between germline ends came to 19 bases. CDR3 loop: CAWSPSEQGGYQPQHF. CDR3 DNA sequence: TGTGCCTGGAGTCCCTCCGAACAGGGAGGCTATCAGCCCCAGCATTTT.

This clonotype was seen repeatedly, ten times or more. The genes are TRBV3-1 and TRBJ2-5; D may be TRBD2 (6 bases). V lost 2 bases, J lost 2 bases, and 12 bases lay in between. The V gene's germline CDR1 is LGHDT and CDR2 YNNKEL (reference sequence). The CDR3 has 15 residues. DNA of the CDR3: TGTGCCAGCAGCCAAACGACTAGAAGGCAAGAGACCCAGTACTTC. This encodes CASSQTTRRQETQYF.

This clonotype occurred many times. CDR3 in amino acids: CASGFRVGQLSYEQYF. The CDR3 region has the DNA TGTGCTAGTGGTTTCAGGGTGGGACAGTTATCCTACGAGCAGTACTTC. J is TRBJ2-7 and V is TRBV12-5; 7 bases are shared with TRBD1. CDR1 is LGHNT, CDR2 FRNRAP, per germline. This CDR3 comprises 16 residues. V was pared by 3 bases and J by 1 base, with 9 bases of the junction left unmatched.

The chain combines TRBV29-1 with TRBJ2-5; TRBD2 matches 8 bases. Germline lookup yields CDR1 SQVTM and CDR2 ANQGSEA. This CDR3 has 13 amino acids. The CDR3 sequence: CSTRREGGETQYF. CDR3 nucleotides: TGCAGTACCCGACGGGAGGGGGGAGAGACCCAGTACTTC.

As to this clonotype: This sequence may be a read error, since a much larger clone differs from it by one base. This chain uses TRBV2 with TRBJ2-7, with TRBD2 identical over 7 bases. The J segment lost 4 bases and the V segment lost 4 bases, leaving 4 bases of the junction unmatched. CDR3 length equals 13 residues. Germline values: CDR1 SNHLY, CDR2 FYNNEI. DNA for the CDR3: TGTGCCAGCAGTGCGGTCGGGAGGTACGAGCAGTACTTC. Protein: CASSAVGRYEQYF.

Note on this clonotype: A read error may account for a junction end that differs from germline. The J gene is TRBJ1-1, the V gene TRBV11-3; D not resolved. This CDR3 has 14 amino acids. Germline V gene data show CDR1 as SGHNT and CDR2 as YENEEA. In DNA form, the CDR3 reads TGTGCCAGTAGCTTATGGAGGATGAACACTGAAGCTTTCTTT. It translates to CASSLWRMNTEAFF.

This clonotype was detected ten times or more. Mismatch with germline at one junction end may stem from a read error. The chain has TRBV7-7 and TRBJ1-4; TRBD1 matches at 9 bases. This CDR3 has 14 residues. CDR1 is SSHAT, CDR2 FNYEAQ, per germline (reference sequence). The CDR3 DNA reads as TGTGCTAGCAGCGCGACAGGGGGAGGTGGAAAACTGTTTTTT. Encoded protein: CASSATGGGGKLFF.

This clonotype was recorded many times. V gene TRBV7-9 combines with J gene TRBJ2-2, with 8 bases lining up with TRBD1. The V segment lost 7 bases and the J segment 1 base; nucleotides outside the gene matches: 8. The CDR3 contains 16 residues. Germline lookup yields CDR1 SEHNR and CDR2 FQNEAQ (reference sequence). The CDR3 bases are TGTGCCAGCAACCCTGGACAGGGATTGAACACCGGGGAGCTGTTTTTT. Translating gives CASNPGQGLNTGELFF.

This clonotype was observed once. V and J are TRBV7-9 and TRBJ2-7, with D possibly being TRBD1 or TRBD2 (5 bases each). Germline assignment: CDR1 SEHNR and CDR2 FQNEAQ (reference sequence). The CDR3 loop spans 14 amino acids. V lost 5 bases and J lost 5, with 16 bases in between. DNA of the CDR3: TGTGCCAGCAGCGTGGGGACCCCTGGACACGAGCAGTACTTC. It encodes CASSVGTPGHEQYF. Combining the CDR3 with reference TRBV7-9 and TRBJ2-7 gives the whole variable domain DTGVSQNPRHKITKRGQNVTFRCDPISEHNRLYWYRQTLGQGPEFLTYFQNEAQLEKSRLLSDRFSAERPKGSFSTLEIQRTEQGDSAMYLCASSVGTPGHEQYFGPGTRLTVT.

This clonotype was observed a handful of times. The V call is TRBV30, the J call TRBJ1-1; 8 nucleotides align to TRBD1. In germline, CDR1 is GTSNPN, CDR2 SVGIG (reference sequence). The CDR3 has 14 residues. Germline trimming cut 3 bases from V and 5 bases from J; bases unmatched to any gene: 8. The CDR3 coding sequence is TGTGCCTGGAGCTGGGACAGGCTAAGGACTGAAGCTTTCTTT. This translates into CAWSWDRLRTEAFF.

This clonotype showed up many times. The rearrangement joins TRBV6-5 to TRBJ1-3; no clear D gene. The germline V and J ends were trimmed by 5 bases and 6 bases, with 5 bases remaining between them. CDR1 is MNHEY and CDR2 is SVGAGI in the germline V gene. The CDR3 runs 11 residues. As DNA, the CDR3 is TGTGCCAGCAGTCAGGAAAACACCATATATTTT. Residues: CASSQENTIYF.

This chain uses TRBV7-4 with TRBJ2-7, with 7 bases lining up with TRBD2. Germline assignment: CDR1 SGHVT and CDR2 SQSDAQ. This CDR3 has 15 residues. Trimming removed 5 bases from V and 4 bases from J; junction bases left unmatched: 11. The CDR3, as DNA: TGTGCCAGCAGCAGGCCCGGGACTACCTCGTACGAGCAGTACTTC. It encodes CASSRPGTTSYEQYF.

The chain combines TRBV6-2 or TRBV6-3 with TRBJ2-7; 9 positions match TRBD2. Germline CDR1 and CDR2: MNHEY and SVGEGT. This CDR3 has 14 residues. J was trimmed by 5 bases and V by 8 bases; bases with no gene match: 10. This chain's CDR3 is CASHGTSRGNEQYF. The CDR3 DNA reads TGTGCCAGCCACGGGACTAGCAGAGGCAACGAGCAGTACTTC.

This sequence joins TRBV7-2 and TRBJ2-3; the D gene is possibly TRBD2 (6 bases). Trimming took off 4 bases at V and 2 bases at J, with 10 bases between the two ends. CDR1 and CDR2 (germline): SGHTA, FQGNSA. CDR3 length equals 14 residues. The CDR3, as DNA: TGTGCCAGCAGCTCCCGGAGGGACACAGATACGCAGTATTTT. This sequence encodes CASSSRRDTDTQYF.

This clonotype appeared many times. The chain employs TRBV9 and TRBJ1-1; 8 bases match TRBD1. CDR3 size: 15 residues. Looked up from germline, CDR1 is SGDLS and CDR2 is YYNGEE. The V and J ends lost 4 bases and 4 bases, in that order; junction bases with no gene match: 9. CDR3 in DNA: TGTGCCAGCAGCCCTAGGACAGGGCTAGCCACTGAAGCTTTCTTT. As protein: CASSPRTGLATEAFF.

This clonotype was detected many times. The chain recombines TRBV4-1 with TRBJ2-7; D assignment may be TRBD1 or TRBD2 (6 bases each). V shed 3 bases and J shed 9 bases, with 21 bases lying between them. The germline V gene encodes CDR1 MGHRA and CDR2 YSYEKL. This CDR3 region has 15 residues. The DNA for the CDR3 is TGCGCCAGCAGCCATTCCACCGGGGGCCTTTCAGGGCAGTACTTC. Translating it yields CASSHSTGGLSGQYF.